This T cell receptor beta chain was captured in a study of CD8+CD57+ T cells in acquired aplastic anemia. Whoever was chosen for sequencing had shown CD8+CD57+ cell expansion by flow cytometry. V shed 0 bases and J shed 0 bases, with 25 bases lying between them. CDR3 size: 22 residues. Germline lookup yields CDR1 SGHRS and CDR2 YFSETQ. Genomic DNA acted as the template from which TCR beta VDJ combination and CDR3 sequence profiling were carried out. TCRdb called the reads again in MiXCR, with one record for every CDR3 protein. The sample lists about half a million distinct CDR3 sequences, around 33% seen once, with 0.75% to 0.95% in the top ten.

This receptor was obtained from a human donor with aplastic anemia. Sequencing input: sorted CD4+, CD8+, or CD8+CD57+ T cells (not recorded which) from PBMCs. The chain recombines TRBV5-1 with TRBJ2-6; the D gene is possibly TRBD1 (6 bases). The CDR3, as DNA: TGCGCCAGCAGCTTGGCCTCCGGGACAAAAAAAACCGAAAGCTCTGGGGCCAACGTCCTGACTTTC. This gives the protein CASSLASGTKKTESSGANVLTF.